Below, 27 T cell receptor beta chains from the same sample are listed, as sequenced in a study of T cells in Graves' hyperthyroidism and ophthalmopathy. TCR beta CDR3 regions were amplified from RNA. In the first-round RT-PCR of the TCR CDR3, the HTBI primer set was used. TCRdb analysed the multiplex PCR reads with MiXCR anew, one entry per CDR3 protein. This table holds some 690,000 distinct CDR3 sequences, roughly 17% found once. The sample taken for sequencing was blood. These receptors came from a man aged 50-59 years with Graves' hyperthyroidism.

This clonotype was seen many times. CDR3 nucleotide sequence: TGTGCCTGGAGTGTATGGGACAGGGGTAATTCACCCCTCCACTTT. It yields the protein CAWSVWDRGNSPLHF. The chain recombines TRBV30 with TRBJ1-6, with 10 bases identical to TRBD1. Germline lookup yields CDR1 GTSNPN and CDR2 SVGIG (reference sequence). This CDR3 has 15 amino acids. J lost 6 bases, V lost 0 bases, and 2 bases had no gene match.

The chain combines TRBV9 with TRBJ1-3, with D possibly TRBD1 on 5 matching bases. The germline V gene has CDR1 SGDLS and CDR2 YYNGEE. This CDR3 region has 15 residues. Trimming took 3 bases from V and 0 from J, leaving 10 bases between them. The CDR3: CASSAQDLSGNTIYF. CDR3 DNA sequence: TGTGCCAGCAGCGCACAGGACCTCTCTGGAAACACCATATATTTT.

The CDR3 loop reads CASSFTEVNTGELFF. The CDR3 DNA reads TGTGCCAGCAGCTTTACAGAGGTTAACACCGGGGAGCTGTTTTTT. This rearrangement joins TRBV7-9 to TRBJ2-2; no definite D call. Trimming shortened V by 3 bases and J by 2 bases, and 10 bases separated the two germline ends. CDR1 and CDR2 (germline): SEHNR, FQNEAQ (reference sequence). The CDR3 has 15 residues. The whole variable domain, remainder taken from reference TRBV7-9 and TRBJ2-2, is DTGVSQNPRHKITKRGQNVTFRCDPISEHNRLYWYRQTLGQGPEFLTYFQNEAQLEKSRLLSDRFSAERPKGSFSTLEIQRTEQGDSAMYLCASSFTEVNTGELFFGEGSRLTVL.

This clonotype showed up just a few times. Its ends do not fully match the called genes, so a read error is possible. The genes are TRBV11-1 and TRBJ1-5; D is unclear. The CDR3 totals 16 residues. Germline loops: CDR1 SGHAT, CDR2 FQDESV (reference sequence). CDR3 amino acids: CASSQGPVGVNQPQHF. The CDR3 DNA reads TGCGCCAGCAGCCAAGGGCCGGTCGGGGTCAATCAGCCCCAGCATTTT.

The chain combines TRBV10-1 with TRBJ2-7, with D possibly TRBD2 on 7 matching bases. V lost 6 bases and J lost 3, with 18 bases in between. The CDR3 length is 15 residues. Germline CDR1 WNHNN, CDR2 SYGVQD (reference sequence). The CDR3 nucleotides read TGCGCCAGCAGCGATAGGGGGACTACCTACTACGAGCAGTACTTC. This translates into CASSDRGTTYYEQYF.

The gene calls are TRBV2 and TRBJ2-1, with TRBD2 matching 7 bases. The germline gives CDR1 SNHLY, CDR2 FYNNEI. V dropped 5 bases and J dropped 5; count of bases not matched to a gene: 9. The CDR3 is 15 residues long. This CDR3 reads CASSLEGLADNEQFF. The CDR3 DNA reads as TGTGCCAGCAGTCTCGAAGGGCTAGCGGACAATGAGCAGTTCTTC.

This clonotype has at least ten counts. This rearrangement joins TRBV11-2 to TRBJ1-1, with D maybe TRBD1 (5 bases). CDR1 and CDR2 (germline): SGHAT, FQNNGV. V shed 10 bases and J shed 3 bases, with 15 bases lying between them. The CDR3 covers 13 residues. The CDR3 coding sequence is TGTGCCACCAAAGGTGGGGGTGACACTGAAGCTTTCTTT. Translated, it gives CATKGGGDTEAFF.

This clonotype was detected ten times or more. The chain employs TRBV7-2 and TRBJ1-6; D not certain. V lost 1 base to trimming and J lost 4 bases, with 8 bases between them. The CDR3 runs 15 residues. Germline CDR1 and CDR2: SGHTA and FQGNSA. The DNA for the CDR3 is TGTGCCAGCAGCTTAGTGACGGAATATAATTCACCCCTCCACTTT. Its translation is CASSLVTEYNSPLHF. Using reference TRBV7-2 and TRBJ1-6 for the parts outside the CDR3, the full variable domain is GAGVSQSPSNKVTEKGKDVELRCDPISGHTALYWYRQSLGQGLEFLIYFQGNSAPDKSGLPSDRFSAERTGGSVSTLTIQRTQQEDSAVYLCASSLVTEYNSPLHFGNGTRLTVT.

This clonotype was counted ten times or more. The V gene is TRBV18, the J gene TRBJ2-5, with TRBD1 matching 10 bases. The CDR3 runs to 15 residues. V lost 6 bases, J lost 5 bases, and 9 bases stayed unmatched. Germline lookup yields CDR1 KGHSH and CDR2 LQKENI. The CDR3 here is CASSRLTGGLETQYF. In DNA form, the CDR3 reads TGTGCCAGCTCTCGCCTGACAGGGGGCCTGGAGACCCAGTACTTC.

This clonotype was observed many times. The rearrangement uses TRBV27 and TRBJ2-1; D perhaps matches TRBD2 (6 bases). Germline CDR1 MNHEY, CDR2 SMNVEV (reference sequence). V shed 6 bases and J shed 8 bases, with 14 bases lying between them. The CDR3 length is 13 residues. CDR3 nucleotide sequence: TGTGCCAGCAGGGCGGGTTCGGGGGATGAGCAGTTCTTC. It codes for CASRAGSGDEQFF.

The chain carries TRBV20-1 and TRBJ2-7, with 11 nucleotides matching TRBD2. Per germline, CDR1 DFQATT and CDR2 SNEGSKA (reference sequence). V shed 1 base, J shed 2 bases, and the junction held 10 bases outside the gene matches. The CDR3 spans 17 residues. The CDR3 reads CSARGTSGFSDPYEQYF. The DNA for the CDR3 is TGCAGTGCTAGAGGGACTAGCGGGTTTTCCGACCCCTACGAGCAGTACTTC.

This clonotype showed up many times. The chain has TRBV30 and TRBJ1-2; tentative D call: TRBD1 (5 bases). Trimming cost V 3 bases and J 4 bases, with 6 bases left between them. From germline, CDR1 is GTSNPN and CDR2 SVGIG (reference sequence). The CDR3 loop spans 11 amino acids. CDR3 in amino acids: CAWSQGYGYTF. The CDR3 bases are TGTGCCTGGAGCCAGGGCTATGGCTACACCTTC.

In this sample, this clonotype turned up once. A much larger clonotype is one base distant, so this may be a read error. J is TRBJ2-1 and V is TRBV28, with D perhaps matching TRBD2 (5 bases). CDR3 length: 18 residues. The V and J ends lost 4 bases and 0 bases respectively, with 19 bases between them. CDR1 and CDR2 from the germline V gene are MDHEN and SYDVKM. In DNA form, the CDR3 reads TGTGCCAGCAGTTGTGGTCTAGCCGAGCCCAGCTCCTACAATGAGCAGTTCTTC. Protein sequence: CASSCGLAEPSSYNEQFF.

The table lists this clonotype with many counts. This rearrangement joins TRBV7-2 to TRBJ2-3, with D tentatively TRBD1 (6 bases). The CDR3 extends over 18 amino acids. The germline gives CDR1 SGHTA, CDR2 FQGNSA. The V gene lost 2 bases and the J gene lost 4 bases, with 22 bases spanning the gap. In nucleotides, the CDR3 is TGTGCCAGCAGCTTATCTTGGGTGGGTCCAGGGGTGGCAGATACGCAGTATTTT. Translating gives CASSLSWVGPGVADTQYF.

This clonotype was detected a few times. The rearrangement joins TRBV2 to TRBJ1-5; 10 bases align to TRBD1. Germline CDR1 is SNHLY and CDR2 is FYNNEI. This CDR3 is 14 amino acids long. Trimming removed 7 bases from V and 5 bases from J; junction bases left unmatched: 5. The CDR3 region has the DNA TGTGCCAGCAAGTCGACAGGGGGCCATCAGCCCCAGCATTTT. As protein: CASKSTGGHQPQHF. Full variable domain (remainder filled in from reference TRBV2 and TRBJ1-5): EPEVTQTPSHQVTQMGQEVILRCVPISNHLYFYWYRQILGQKVEFLVSFYNNEISEKSEIFDDQFSVERPDGSNFTLKIRSTKLEDSAMYFCASKSTGGHQPQHFGDGTRLSIL.

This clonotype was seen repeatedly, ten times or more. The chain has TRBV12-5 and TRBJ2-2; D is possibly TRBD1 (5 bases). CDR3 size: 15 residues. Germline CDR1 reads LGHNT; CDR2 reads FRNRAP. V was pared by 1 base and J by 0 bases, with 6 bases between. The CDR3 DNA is TGTGCTAGTGGTTTGGGACAGTCGAACACCGGGGAGCTGTTTTTT. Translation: CASGLGQSNTGELFF. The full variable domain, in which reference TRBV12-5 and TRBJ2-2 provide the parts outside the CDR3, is DARVTQTPRHKVTEMGQEVTMRCQPILGHNTVFWYRQTMMQGLELLAYFRNRAPLDDSGMPKDRFSAEMPDATLATLKIQPSEPRDSAVYFCASGLGQSNTGELFFGEGSRLTVL.

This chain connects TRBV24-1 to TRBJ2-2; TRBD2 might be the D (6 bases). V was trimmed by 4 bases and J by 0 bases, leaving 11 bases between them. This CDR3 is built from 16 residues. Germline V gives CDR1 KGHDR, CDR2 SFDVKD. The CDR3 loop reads CATSEEGGPNTGELFF. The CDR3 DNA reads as TGTGCCACCAGTGAGGAGGGAGGCCCGAACACCGGGGAGCTGTTTTTT.

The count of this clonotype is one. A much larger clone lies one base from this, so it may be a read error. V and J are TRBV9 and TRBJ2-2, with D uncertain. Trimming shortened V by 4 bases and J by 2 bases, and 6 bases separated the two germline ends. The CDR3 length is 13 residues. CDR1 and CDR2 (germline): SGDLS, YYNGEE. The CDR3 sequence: CASSIHNTGELFF. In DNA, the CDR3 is TGTGCCAGCAGCATACACAACACCGGGGAGCTGTTTTTT.

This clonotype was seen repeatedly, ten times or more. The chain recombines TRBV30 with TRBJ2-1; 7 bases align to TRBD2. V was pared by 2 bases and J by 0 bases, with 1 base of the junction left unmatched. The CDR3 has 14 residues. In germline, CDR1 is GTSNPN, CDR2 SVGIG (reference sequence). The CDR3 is CAWSSGNSYNEQFF. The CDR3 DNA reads TGTGCCTGGAGTAGCGGGAACTCCTACAATGAGCAGTTCTTC.

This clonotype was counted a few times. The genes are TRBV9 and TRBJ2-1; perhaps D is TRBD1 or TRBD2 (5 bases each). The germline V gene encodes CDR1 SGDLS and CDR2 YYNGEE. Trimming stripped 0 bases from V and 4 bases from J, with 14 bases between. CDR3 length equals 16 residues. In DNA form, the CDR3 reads TGTGCCAGCAGCGTAGAGTCCGGGACCCTATACAATGAGCAGTTCTTC. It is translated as CASSVESGTLYNEQFF.

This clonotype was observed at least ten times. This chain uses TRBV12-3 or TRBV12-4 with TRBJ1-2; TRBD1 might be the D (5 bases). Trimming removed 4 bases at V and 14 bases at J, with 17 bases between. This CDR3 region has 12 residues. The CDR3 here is CASSSRDGTRTF. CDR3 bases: TGTGCCAGCAGTTCGAGGGACGGGACGAGAACCTTC.

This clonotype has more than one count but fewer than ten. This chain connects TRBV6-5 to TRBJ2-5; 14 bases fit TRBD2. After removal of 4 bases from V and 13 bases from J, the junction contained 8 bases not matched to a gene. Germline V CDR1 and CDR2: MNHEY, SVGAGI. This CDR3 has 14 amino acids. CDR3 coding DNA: TGTGCCAGCAGTTGGACTAGCGGGAGGCCTTCGGTGTACTTC. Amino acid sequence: CASSWTSGRPSVYF.

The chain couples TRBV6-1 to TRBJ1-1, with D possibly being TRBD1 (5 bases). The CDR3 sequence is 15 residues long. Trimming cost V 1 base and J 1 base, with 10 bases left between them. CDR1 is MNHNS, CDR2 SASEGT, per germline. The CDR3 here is CASSEVRGGNTEAFF. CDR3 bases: TGTGCCAGCAGTGAAGTTCGGGGCGGGAACACTGAAGCTTTCTTT.

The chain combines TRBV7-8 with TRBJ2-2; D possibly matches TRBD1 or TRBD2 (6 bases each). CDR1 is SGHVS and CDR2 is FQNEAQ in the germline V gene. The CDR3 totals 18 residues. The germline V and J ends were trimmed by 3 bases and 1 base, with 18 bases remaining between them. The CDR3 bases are TGTGCCAGCAGCTTGCTTAATTTTGGGGGGCTGAACACCGGGGAGCTGTTTTTT. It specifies CASSLLNFGGLNTGELFF. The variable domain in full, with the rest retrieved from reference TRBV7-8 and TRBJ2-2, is GAGVSQSPRYKVAKRGQDVALRCDPISGHVSLFWYQQALGQGPEFLTYFQNEAQLDKSGLPSDRFFAERPEGSVSTLKIQRTQQEDSAVYLCASSLLNFGGLNTGELFFGEGSRLTVL.

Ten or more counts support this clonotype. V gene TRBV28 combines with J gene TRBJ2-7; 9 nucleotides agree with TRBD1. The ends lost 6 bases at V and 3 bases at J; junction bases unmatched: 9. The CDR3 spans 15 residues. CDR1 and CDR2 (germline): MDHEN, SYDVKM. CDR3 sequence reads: CASSTGGVSNYEQYF. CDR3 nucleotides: TGTGCCAGCAGCACAGGGGGCGTATCGAACTACGAGCAGTACTTC. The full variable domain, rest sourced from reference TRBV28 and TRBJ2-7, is DVKVTQSSRYLVKRTGEKVFLECVQDMDHENMFWYRQDPGLGLRLIYFSYDVKMKEKGDIPEGYSVSREKKERFSLILESASTNQTSMYLCASSTGGVSNYEQYFGPGTRLTVT.

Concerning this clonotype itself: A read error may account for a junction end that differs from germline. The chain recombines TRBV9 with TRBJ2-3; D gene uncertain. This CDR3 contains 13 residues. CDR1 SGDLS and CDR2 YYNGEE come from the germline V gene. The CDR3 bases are TGTGCCAGCAGAGACGTCAGCACAGATATGCAGTATTTT. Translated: CASRDVSTDMQYF.

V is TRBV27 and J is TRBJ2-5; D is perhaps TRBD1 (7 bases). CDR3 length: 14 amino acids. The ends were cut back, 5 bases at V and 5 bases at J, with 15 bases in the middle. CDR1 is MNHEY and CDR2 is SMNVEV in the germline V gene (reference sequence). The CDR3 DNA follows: TGTGCCAGCAGTCAATCGACAGGGAGGGAGACCCAGTACTTC. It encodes CASSQSTGRETQYF.